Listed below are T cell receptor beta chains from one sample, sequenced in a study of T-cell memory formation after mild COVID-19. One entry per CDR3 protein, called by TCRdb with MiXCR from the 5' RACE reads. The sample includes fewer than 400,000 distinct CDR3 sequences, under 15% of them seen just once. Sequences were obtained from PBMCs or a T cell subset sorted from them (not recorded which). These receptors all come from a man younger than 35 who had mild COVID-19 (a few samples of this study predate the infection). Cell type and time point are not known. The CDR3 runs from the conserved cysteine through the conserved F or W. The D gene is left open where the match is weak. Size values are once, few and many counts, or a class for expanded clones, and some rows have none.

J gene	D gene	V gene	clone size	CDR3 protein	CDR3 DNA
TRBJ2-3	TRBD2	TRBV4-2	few	CASSPGRTSDTDTQYF	TGTGCCAGCAGCCCCGGGAGGACTAGCGACACAGATACGCAGTATTTT
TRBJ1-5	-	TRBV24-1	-	CATSDSARIRDQPQHF	TGTGCCACCAGTGATTCAGCCAGGATTCGGGATCAGCCCCAGCATTTT
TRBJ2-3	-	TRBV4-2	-	CASSQSRGHTDTQYF	TGTGCCAGCAGCCAGTCTCGTGGGCACACAGATACGCAGTATTTT
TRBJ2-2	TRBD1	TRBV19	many	CASSMGQGAGELFF	TGTGCCAGTAGTATGGGACAGGGGGCCGGGGAGCTGTTTTTT
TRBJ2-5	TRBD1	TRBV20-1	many	CSADPAGGRETQYF	TGCAGTGCCGACCCCGCAGGGGGCCGGGAGACCCAGTACTTC
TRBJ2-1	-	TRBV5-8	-	CASSPPWGGAEQFF	TGTGCCAGCAGCCCACCGTGGGGCGGGGCTGAGCAGTTCTTC
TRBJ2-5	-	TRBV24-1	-	CATSDSGETQYF	TGTGCCACCAGTGATTCAGGGGAGACCCAGTACTTC
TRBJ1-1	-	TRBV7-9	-	CASSVRVNTEAFF	TGTGCCAGCAGCGTCAGGGTAAACACTGAAGCTTTCTTT
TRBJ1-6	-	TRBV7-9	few	CASSFMGAESPLHF	TGTGCCAGCAGCTTTATGGGGGCTGAATCACCCCTCCACTTT
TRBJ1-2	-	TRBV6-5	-	CASSYKVVSGTGPGYTF	TGTGCCAGCAGTTACAAGGTCGTATCCGGGACGGGGCCCGGCTACACCTTC
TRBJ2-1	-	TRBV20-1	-	CSARTRDNEQFF	TGCAGTGCAAGGACGCGTGACAATGAGCAGTTCTTC
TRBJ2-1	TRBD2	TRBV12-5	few	CASGLVRLAGAEQFF	TGTGCTAGTGGTTTGGTAAGGCTAGCGGGGGCCGAGCAGTTCTTC
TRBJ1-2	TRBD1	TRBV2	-	CASSELGGSYGYTF	TGTGCCAGCAGCGAATTAGGGGGCTCCTATGGCTACACCTTC
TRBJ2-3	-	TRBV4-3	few	CASSQEGETDTQYF	TGCGCCAGCAGCCAAGAGGGGGAAACAGATACGCAGTATTTT
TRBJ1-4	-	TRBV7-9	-	CASRGPRGREKLFF	TGTGCCAGCAGGGGGCCACGGGGACGTGAAAAACTGTTTTTT
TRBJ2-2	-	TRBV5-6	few	CASSLGWYTGELFF	TGTGCCAGCAGCTTAGGGTGGTACACCGGGGAGCTGTTTTTT
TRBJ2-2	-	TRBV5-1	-	CASSLAPGLGGTGELFF	TGCGCCAGCAGCTTGGCCCCGGGATTAGGGGGCACCGGGGAGCTGTTTTTT
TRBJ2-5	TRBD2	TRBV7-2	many	CASSPWGGGETQYF	TGTGCCAGCAGCCCGTGGGGGGGTGGAGAGACCCAGTACTTC
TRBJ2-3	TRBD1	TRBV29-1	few	CSGLGGSTDTQYF	TGCAGCGGCCTAGGGGGCAGCACAGATACGCAGTATTTT
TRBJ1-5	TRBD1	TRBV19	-	CASQDRAGQPQHF	TGTGCCAGCCAGGACAGGGCGGGCCAGCCCCAGCATTTT
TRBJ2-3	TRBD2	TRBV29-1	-	CSARGVAGAPDTQYF	TGCAGCGCCCGAGGGGTAGCGGGGGCCCCAGATACGCAGTATTTT
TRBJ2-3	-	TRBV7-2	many	CASSLAGLDTQYF	TGTGCCAGCAGCTTAGCCGGACTAGATACGCAGTATTTT
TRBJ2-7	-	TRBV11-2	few	CASSFMGYSYEQYF	TGTGCCAGCAGCTTCATGGGCTACTCCTACGAGCAGTACTTC
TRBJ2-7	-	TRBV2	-	CASRDRGLEQYF	TGTGCCAGCAGGGACAGAGGGCTCGAGCAGTACTTC
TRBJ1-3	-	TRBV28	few	CASSLYRDSGNTIYF	TGTGCCAGCAGTTTATACAGGGACTCTGGAAACACCATATATTTT
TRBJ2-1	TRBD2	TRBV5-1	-	CASTPITSGYHDEQFF	TGCGCCAGCACTCCCATTACTAGCGGGTACCACGATGAGCAGTTCTTC
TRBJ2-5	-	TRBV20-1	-	CSATPPRDKQETQYF	TGCAGTGCTACACCACCCCGGGACAAGCAAGAGACCCAGTACTTC
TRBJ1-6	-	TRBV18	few	CASSLTGRNNSPLHF	TGTGCCAGCTCGCTTACCGGGCGAAATAATTCACCCCTCCACTTT